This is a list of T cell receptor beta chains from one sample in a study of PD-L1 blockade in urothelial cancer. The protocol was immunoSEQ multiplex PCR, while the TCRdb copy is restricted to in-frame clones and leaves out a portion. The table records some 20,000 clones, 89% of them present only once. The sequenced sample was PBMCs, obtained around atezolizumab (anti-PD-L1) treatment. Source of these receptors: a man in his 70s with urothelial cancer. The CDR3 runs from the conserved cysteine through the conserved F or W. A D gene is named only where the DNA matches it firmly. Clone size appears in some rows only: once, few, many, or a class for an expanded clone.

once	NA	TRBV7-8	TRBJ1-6	CASSRGGPLHF	TGTGCCAGCAGCCGTGGAGGACCCCTCCACTTT
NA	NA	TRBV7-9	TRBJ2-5	CASSYGTRTAQETQYF	TGTGCCAGCAGCTACGGGACGCGGACAGCTCAAGAGACCCAGTACTTC
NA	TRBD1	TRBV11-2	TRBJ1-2	CASRPGQGADYGYTF	TGTGCCAGCAGGCCGGGACAGGGGGCAGACTATGGCTACACCTTC
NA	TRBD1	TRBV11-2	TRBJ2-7	CASSLDPGQGYEQYF	TGTGCCAGCAGCTTAGATCCCGGACAGGGGTACGAGCAGTACTTC
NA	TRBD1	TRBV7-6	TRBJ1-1	CASSSQDRGTEAFF	TGTGCCAGCAGCTCTCAGGACAGGGGCACTGAAGCTTTCTTT
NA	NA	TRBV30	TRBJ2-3	CAWNPSTDTQYF	TGTGCCTGGAATCCTAGCACAGATACGCAGTATTTT
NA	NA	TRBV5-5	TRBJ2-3	CASSRTPRRQNTDTQYF	TGTGCCAGCAGCCGCACTCCTAGGCGCCAAAACACAGATACGCAGTATTTT
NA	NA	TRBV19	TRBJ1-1	CASSIVEGGNTEAFF	TGTGCCAGTAGTATTGTGGAGGGAGGGAACACTGAAGCTTTCTTT
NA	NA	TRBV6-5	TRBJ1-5	CASSYSAVAQPQHF	TGTGCCAGCAGTTACTCGGCGGTGGCTCAGCCCCAGCATTTT
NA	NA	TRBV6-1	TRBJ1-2	CASSEVGGASNYGYTF	TGTGCCAGCAGTGAAGTCGGAGGCGCCTCCAACTATGGCTACACCTTC
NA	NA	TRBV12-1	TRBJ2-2	CASSFARAGGPKAGELFF	TGTGCCAGCAGCTTTGCAAGGGCGGGGGGACCCAAAGCCGGGGAGCTGTTTTTT
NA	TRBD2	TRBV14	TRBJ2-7	CASSTDSGSEQYF	TGTGCCAGCTCAACCGACAGCGGGAGCGAGCAGTACTTC
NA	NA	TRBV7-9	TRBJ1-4	CASSFGGGEGHTNEKLFF	TGTGCCAGCAGCTTCGGAGGAGGGGAAGGTCACACTAATGAAAAACTGTTTTTT
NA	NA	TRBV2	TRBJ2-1	CASRTNRERTYNEQFF	TGTGCCAGCAGAACTAACAGGGAAAGAACCTACAATGAGCAGTTCTTC
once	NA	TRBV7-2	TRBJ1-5	CASSFGAQQPQHF	TGTGCCAGCAGCTTTGGAGCCCAGCAGCCCCAGCATTTT
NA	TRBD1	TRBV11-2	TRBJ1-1	CASSLVQGATSEAFF	TGTGCCAGCAGCTTAGTGCAGGGGGCGACCTCTGAAGCTTTCTTT
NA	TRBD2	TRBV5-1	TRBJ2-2	CASSLAAETSGNTGELFF	TGCGCCAGCAGCTTGGCCGCGGAGACTAGCGGGAACACCGGGGAGCTGTTTTTT
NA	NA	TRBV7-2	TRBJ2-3	CASSLDRDTQYF	TGTGCCAGCAGCTTAGACAGGGATACGCAGTATTTT
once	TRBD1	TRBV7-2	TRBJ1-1	CASSHTGQGVAEAFF	TGTGCCAGCAGCCATACCGGACAGGGGGTTGCTGAAGCTTTCTTT
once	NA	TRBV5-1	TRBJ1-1	CASSPEVGGWTEAFF	TGCGCCAGCAGCCCAGAGGTAGGGGGTTGGACTGAAGCTTTCTTT
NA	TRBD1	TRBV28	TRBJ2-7	CASRRPGQTYEQYF	TGTGCCAGCAGGCGTCCGGGACAGACCTACGAGCAGTACTTC
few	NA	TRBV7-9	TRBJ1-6	CASSLDGNSPLHF	TGTGCCAGCAGCCTCGACGGGAATTCACCCCTCCACTTT
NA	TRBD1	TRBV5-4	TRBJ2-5	CASSSVGQSKETQYF	TGTGCCAGCAGCTCGGTGGGACAGAGTAAAGAGACCCAGTACTTC
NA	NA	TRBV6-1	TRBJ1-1	CASSRGGVNTEAFF	TGTGCCAGCAGCCGAGGGGGGGTGAACACTGAAGCTTTCTTT
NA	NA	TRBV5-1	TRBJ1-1	CASSFTASGSNTEAFF	TGCGCCAGCAGCTTTACTGCGTCGGGGTCAAACACTGAAGCTTTCTTT
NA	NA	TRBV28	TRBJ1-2	CASSSVPSTGYGYTF	TGTGCCAGCAGTTCCGTCCCGAGCACGGGCTATGGCTACACCTTC
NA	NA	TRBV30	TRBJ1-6	CAWSVAGNSPLHF	TGTGCCTGGAGTGTAGCGGGGAATTCACCCCTCCACTTT
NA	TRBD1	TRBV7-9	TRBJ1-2	CASSRQGVWGYTF	TGTGCCAGCAGTCGACAGGGGGTATGGGGCTACACCTTC
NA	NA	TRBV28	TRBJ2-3	CASSRTSTDTQYF	TGTGCCAGCAGCCGGACATCTACAGATACGCAGTATTTT
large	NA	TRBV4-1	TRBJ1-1	CASSQPQTAKNTEAFF	TGCGCCAGCAGCCAACCCCAGACAGCTAAGAACACTGAAGCTTTCTTT
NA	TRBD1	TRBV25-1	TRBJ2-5	CASSEVGQGVQETQYF	TGTGCCAGCAGTGAAGTCGGACAGGGCGTACAAGAGACCCAGTACTTC
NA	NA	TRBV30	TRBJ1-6	CAWSLGAGNSPLHF	TGTGCCTGGAGTTTAGGGGCTGGTAATTCACCCCTCCACTTT
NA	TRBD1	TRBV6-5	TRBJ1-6	CASSPDRVTNSPLHF	TGTGCCAGCAGTCCTGACAGGGTCACTAATTCACCCCTCCACTTT
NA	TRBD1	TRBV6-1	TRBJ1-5	CASSAQGQSNQPQHF	TGTGCCAGCAGTGCCCAGGGACAGAGCAATCAGCCCCAGCATTTT
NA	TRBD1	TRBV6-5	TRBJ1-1	CASSYGQGAPSEAFF	TGTGCCAGCAGTTACGGACAGGGGGCCCCCTCTGAAGCTTTCTTT
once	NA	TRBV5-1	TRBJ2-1	CASSTGTGGYNEQFF	TGCGCCAGCAGCACTGGGACTGGCGGATACAATGAGCAGTTCTTC